What follows are 2 T cell receptor beta chains derived from one specimen sequenced in a study of T-cell memory formation after mild COVID-19. Each CDR3 protein is one row after TCRdb ran MiXCR on the 5' RACE reads. The top ten hold 3.5% to 4% of the sample, which has under 250,000 distinct CDR3 sequences, around 9.1% seen once. Sequencing was carried out using PBMCs or a T cell subset sorted from them (not recorded which). The receptors stem from a man between 18 and 29 years old who had mild COVID-19 (a few samples of this study predate the infection). Cell type and time point are not known.

The chain is built from TRBV6-5 and TRBJ1-2, with 9 nucleotides matching TRBD1. CDR3 size: 15 residues. V lost 8 bases, J lost 2 bases, and 9 bases stayed unmatched. The germline V gene has CDR1 MNHEY and CDR2 SVGAGI. DNA for the CDR3: TGTGCCAGCGGACATACCGGGACAGGGAACTATGGCTACACCTTC. Translated, it gives CASGHTGTGNYGYTF.

A few counts support this clonotype. The chain couples TRBV5-5 to TRBJ2-7, with D possibly being TRBD1 or TRBD2 (5 bases each). Germline loops: CDR1 SGHKS, CDR2 YYEKEE (reference sequence). The CDR3 is 16 amino acids. The V end was cut by 0 bases, the J end by 1 base, with 14 bases between. Written as DNA, the CDR3 is TGTGCCAGCAGCTTGGATGTGGGGACGGGTTCCTACGAGCAGTACTTC. Translated, it gives CASSLDVGTGSYEQYF.